Listed here are 15 T cell receptor beta chains from one sample, sequenced in a study of identical twins. Using its own MiXCR run on the 5' RACE reads, TCRdb lists one record per CDR3 protein. The sample records around 1.7 million distinct CDR3 sequences, about 32% being singletons. Material: cord blood. Receptors were obtained from a newborn girl in good health.

This clonotype was recorded many times. The genes are TRBV5-1 and TRBJ2-5; D gene uncertain. The ends were cut back, 2 bases at V and 3 bases at J, with 14 bases in the middle. CDR3 length: 15 residues. Germline assignment: CDR1 SGHRS and CDR2 YFSETQ. The CDR3: CASSLVGRGEETQYF. Here the CDR3 DNA reads TGCGCCAGCAGCTTAGTTGGGCGCGGTGAAGAGACCCAGTACTTC.

The sample holds many counts of this clonotype. The chain combines TRBV24-1 with TRBJ2-3, with D unclear. CDR1 is KGHDR, CDR2 SFDVKD, per germline. This CDR3 spans 13 amino acids. Trimming shortened V by 4 bases and J by 2 bases, and 6 bases separated the two germline ends. CDR3: CATSDRDTDTQYF. The CDR3 nucleotides are TGTGCCACCAGTGACCGAGACACAGATACGCAGTATTTT.

The rearrangement uses TRBV5-1 and TRBJ2-1, with 15 bases that match TRBD2. The CDR3 totals 19 residues. Losses at the gene ends were 1 base for V and 1 base for J; bases not matched to a gene: 6. Per the germline V gene, CDR1 is SGHRS and CDR2 is YFSETQ. The CDR3 sequence is CASSLRTSGGGLSYNEQFF. The CDR3 nucleotides read TGCGCCAGCAGCTTGCGGACTAGCGGGGGGGGCCTATCCTACAATGAGCAGTTCTTC.

The chain is built from TRBV3-1 and TRBJ1-6; no definite D call. V was cut by 3 bases and J by 5 bases, with 8 bases left in between. CDR1 is LGHDT and CDR2 is YNNKEL in the germline V gene (reference sequence). The CDR3 covers 14 residues. CDR3 nucleotide sequence: TGTGCCAGCAGCCAGGGTCCCAATAATTCACCCCTCCACTTT. Residues: CASSQGPNNSPLHF.

This clonotype has a handful of counts. The V call is TRBV18, the J call TRBJ1-2, with D unresolved. CDR1 is KGHSH and CDR2 is LQKENI in the germline V gene. There are 15 residues in the CDR3. Trimming stripped 3 bases from V and 4 bases from J, with 15 bases between. CDR3 residues: CASSPNGAGFYGYTF. CDR3 nucleotide sequence: TGTGCCAGCTCACCGAATGGCGCAGGTTTCTATGGCTACACCTTC.

The gene calls are TRBV25-1 and TRBJ1-1; 8 bases line up with TRBD1. The CDR3 spans 16 residues. Trimming took 3 bases from V and 0 from J; bases not matched to a gene: 6. Germline values: CDR1 MGHDK, CDR2 SYGVNS. CDR3 DNA: TGTGCCAGCAGTGAGGGGCCGACAGGGGTGAACACTGAAGCTTTCTTT. This sequence encodes CASSEGPTGVNTEAFF.

This clonotype was recorded a few times. J is TRBJ2-5 and V is TRBV24-1; no firm D call. The CDR3 has 13 residues. The germline V gene encodes CDR1 KGHDR and CDR2 SFDVKD. V was cut by 3 bases and J by 11 bases, with 15 bases left in between. The CDR3 here is CATSDPHSNEQYF. CDR3 DNA sequence: TGTGCCACCAGTGATCCCCATTCCAATGAGCAGTACTTC.

The CDR3 here is CASSPSLDNEKLFF. The DNA for the CDR3 is TGTGCCAGCTCACCAAGCCTGGATAATGAAAAACTGTTTTTT. V and J are TRBV18 and TRBJ1-4, with D hard to call. CDR3 size: 14 residues. Deletions cut 2 bases from V and 4 bases from J, with 8 bases between. Germline loops: CDR1 KGHSH, CDR2 LQKENI.

The chain has TRBV7-8 and TRBJ1-2; TRBD1 agrees at 7 bases. This CDR3 has 14 residues. The germline V gene has CDR1 SGHVS and CDR2 FQNEAQ. With 3 bases clipped from V and 5 bases from J, the junction kept 6 bases outside the gene matches. The CDR3 nucleotides are TGTGCCAGCAGCTTGCATACAGGGGAATATGGCTACACCTTC. Translating it yields CASSLHTGEYGYTF.

The CDR3 loop is CASRGRGADNEQFF. Here the CDR3 DNA reads TGTGCCAGCAGAGGGCGGGGGGCAGACAATGAGCAGTTCTTC. V gene TRBV12-3 or TRBV12-4 combines with J gene TRBJ2-1, with 8 bases lining up with TRBD2. CDR3 length: 14 amino acids. With V trimmed by 6 bases and J by 5 bases, 6 bases remained unmatched.

This clonotype was seen at least ten times. J is TRBJ2-7 and V is TRBV9; D gene ambiguous. Trimming left V 0 bases short and J 0 bases short, with 10 bases between. The CDR3 extends over 15 amino acids. Germline lookup yields CDR1 SGDLS and CDR2 YYNGEE. The CDR3 here is CASSVGLGSSYEQYF. In DNA form, the CDR3 reads TGTGCCAGCAGCGTAGGACTGGGCAGCTCCTACGAGCAGTACTTC.

The table lists this clonotype with many counts. The V and J genes are TRBV28 and TRBJ2-5, with TRBD2 as a possible D gene (6 bases). The CDR3 covers 15 residues. Trimming took 6 bases from V and 3 from J, leaving 17 bases between them. The germline gives CDR1 MDHEN, CDR2 SYDVKM. CDR3 sequence (DNA): TGTGCCAGCAGCGCGGGGTTTAATGGAGAAGAGACCCAGTACTTC. Protein product: CASSAGFNGEETQYF. Full variable domain (rest looked up from reference TRBV28 and TRBJ2-5): DVKVTQSSRYLVKRTGEKVFLECVQDMDHENMFWYRQDPGLGLRLIYFSYDVKMKEKGDIPEGYSVSREKKERFSLILESASTNQTSMYLCASSAGFNGEETQYFGPGTRLLVL.

This clonotype was detected a few times. The V call is TRBV29-1, the J call TRBJ2-3; no definite D call. The germline V and J ends were trimmed by 6 bases and 2 bases, with 15 bases remaining between them. Per the germline V gene, CDR1 is SQVTM and CDR2 is ANQGSEA. The CDR3 runs 14 residues. The CDR3 sequence is CSVYPYPNTDTQYF. The DNA of the CDR3 is TGCAGCGTCTATCCGTACCCGAACACAGATACGCAGTATTTT.

This clonotype showed up many times. The rearrangement joins TRBV4-2 to TRBJ2-1; D remains unclear. Germline V CDR1 and CDR2: LGHNA, YNFKEQ. V gave up 1 base and J gave up 0 bases, with 13 bases separating them. The CDR3 is 17 residues long. CDR3 in DNA: TGTGCCAGCAGCCAAGCGGGTGGTCAGAGCTCCTACAATGAGCAGTTCTTC. It translates to CASSQAGGQSSYNEQFF.

This rearrangement joins TRBV25-1 to TRBJ1-1; 10 bases agree with TRBD1. The CDR3 extends over 14 amino acids. V was pared by 3 bases and J by 10 bases, with 8 bases of the junction left unmatched. Germline-derived CDR1 and CDR2 are MGHDK and SYGVNS. As DNA, the CDR3 is TGTGCCAGCAGTGATGAGGGACAGGGGATAGGAGCTTTCTTT. It specifies CASSDEGQGIGAFF.